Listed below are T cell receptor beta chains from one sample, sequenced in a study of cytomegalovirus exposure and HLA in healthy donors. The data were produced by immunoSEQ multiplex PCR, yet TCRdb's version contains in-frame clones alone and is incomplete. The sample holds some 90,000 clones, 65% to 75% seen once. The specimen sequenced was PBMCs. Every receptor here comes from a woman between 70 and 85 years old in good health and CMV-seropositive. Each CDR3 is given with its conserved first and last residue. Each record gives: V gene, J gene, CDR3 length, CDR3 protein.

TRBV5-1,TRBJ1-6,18,CASRFGIVGTGNNSPLHF
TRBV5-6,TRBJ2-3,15,CASSPGGLVGNTQYF
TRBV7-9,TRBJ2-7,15,CSSSLHSATSYEQYF
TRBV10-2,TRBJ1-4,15,CASSVSGALNEKLFF
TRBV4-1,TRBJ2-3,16,CASSQEASGHTDTQYF
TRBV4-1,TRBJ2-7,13,CASSQLTGGEQYF
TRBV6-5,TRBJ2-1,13,CASRLTSHNEQFF
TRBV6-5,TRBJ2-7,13,CASSYAVQYEQYF
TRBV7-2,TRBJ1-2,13,CASSLGGPYGYTF
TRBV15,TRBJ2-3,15,CATSKLAGSTDTQYF
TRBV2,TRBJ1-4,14,CASSDRGSREKLFF
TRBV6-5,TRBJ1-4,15,CASSIYGGQGEKLFF
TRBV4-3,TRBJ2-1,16,CASSQVPGQSNNEQFF
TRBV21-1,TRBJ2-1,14,CASSKTPGTPEQFF
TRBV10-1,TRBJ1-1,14,CASSVARGNTEAFF
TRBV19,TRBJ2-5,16,CASSLIRQSGDETQYF
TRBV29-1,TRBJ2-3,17,CSVDSLAGRSSTDTQYF
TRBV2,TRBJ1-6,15,CASSPTGLGGSPLHF
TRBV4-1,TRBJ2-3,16,CASSQGPLAGADTQYF
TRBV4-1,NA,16,CASSQFSGGGPIEQYF
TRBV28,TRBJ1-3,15,CASSYRTGFGNTIYF
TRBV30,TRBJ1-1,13,CAGNRVGSTEAFF
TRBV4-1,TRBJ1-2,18,CASSQVTRRRLSNYGYTF